This T cell receptor beta chain is from a study of early T cells in non-severe SARS-CoV-2 infection. Study-level information: The chains were unpaired, and the sequenced material was bulk RNA from unsorted whole blood. Study-wide results and limits: Matches to VDJdb favored anti-spike CD8 responses and missed private and CD4 specificities.

Notes on this clonotype: What it binds is not known.

TCRdb ran MiXCR on the 5' RACE reads and lists one entry per CDR3 protein. The sample contains 70,000 to 90,000 distinct CDR3 sequences, about 12% of which appear only once. The V end was cut by 0 bases, the J end by 2 bases, with 5 bases between. The CDR3 is made up of 13 amino acids. CDR1 and CDR2 from the germline V gene are MNHEY and SMNVEV (reference sequence). V gene TRBV27 combines with J gene TRBJ2-7; D is undetermined. Sequenced input: whole blood. This receptor was identified in an adult who was a healthcare worker with PCR-confirmed SARS-CoV-2 infection or an uninfected control (not recorded which). The chain's CDR3 is CASSLSEAYEQYF. CDR3 in DNA: TGTGCCAGCAGTTTATCGGAAGCCTACGAGCAGTACTTC.